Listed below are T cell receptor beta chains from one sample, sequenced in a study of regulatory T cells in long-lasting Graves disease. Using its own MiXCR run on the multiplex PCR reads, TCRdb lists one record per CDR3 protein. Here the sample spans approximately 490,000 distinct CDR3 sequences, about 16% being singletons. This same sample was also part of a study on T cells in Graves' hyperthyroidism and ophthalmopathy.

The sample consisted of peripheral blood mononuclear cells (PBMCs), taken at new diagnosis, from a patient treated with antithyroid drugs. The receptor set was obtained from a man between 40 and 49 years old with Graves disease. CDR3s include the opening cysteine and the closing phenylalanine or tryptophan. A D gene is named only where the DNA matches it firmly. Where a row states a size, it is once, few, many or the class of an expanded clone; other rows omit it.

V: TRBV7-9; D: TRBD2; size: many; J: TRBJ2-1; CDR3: CASSPFGRAPFF; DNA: TGTGCCAGCAGCCCTTTTGGGAGGGCGCCGTTCTTC
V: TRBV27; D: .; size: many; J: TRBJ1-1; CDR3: CASSARGGNTEAFF; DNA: TGTGCCAGCAGCGCCAGAGGGGGGAACACTGAAGCTTTCTTT
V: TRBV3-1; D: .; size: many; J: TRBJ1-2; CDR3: CASSPRSGRHYGYTF; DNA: TGTGCCAGCAGCCCAAGGTCGGGACGGCACTATGGCTACACCTTC
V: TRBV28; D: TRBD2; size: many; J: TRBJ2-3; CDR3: CASSSGLAALREAQYF; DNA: TGTGCCAGCAGTTCGGGACTAGCGGCCCTCCGGGAGGCGCAGTATTTT
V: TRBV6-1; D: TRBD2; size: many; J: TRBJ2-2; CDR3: CASSALNLAGRDGELFF; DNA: TGTGCCAGCAGTGCCTTAAATCTAGCGGGGAGAGACGGGGAGCTGTTTTTT
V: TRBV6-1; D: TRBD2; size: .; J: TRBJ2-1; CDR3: CASTLRSGRYEQFF; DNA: TGTGCCAGCACCCTGAGAAGCGGGAGGTATGAGCAGTTCTTC
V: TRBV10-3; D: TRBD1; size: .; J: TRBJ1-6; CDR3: CAISDRGGDSPLHF; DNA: TGTGCCATCAGCGACAGGGGTGGAGATTCACCCCTCCACTTT
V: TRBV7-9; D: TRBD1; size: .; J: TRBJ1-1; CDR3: CASRPDREMNTEAFF; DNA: TGTGCCAGCAGACCTGACAGGGAAATGAACACTGAAGCTTTCTTT
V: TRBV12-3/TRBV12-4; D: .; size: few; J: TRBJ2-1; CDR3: CASGPSGNEQFF; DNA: TGTGCCAGCGGACCGTCGGGCAATGAGCAGTTCTTC
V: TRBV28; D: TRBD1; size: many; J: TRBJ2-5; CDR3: CASSLGTGKETQYF; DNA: TGTGCCAGCAGTTTAGGGACAGGGAAAGAGACCCAGTACTTC
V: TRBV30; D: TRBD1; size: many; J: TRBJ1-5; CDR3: CAWSEGQINQPQHF; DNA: TGTGCCTGGAGCGAGGGACAGATCAATCAGCCCCAGCATTTT
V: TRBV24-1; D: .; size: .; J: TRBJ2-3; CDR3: CATSEAGPSTDTQYF; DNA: TGTGCCACCAGTGAGGCAGGGCCTAGCACAGATACGCAGTATTTT
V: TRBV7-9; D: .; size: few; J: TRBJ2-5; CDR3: CASSQRQRQETQYF; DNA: TGTGCCAGCAGCCAGAGACAGCGCCAAGAGACCCAGTACTTC
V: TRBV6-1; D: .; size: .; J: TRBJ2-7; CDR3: CASKAELTYEQYF; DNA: TGTGCCAGCAAAGCGGAGTTAACCTACGAGCAGTACTTC
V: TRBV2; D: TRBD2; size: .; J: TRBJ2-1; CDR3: CASSQTGRDEQFF; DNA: TGTGCCAGCAGCCAGACGGGGAGGGATGAGCAGTTCTTC
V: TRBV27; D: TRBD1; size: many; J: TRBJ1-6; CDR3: CASSPRTGFNSPLHF; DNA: TGTGCCAGCAGTCCTCGGACAGGGTTTAATTCACCCCTCCACTTT
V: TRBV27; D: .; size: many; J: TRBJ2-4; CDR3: CASSSLPAGRGLIQYF; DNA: TGTGCCAGCAGTTCACTTCCGGCAGGGAGGGGGCTCATTCAGTACTTC
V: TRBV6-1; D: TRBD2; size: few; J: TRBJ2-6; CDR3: CASSEPSGMDVLTF; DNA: TGTGCCAGCAGTGAACCAAGCGGGATGGACGTCCTGACTTTC
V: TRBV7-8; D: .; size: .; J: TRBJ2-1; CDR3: CASSSDFGQYNEQFF; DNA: TGTGCCAGCAGCTCCGACTTTGGGCAGTACAATGAGCAGTTCTTC
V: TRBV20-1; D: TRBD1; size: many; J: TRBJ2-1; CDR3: CSAMDRGRSYNEQFF; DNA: TGCAGTGCTATGGACAGGGGAAGGTCCTACAATGAGCAGTTCTTC
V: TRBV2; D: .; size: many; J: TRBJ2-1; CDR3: CASSEIGNEQFF; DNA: TGTGCCAGCAGTGAGATAGGGAATGAGCAGTTCTTC
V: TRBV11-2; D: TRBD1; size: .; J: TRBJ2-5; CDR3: CASSSGDRGRRETQYF; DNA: TGTGCCAGCAGTTCGGGGGACAGGGGGCGTCGGGAGACCCAGTACTTC
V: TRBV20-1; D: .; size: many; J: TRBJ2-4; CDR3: CSTNAQGAKNIQYF; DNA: TGCAGTACAAACGCTCAGGGAGCCAAAAACATTCAGTACTTC
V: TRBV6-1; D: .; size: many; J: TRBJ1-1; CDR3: CASRDGSLGAFF; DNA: TGTGCCAGCAGAGACGGGAGTTTAGGAGCTTTCTTT
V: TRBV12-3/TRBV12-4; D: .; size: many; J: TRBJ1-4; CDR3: CASSSLWTDREKLFF; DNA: TGTGCCAGCAGTTCCTTGTGGACAGATCGGGAAAAACTGTTTTTT
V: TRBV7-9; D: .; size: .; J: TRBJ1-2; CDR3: CASSSEGGPSYGYTF; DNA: TGTGCCAGCAGCTCCGAGGGGGGCCCTTCCTATGGCTACACCTTC
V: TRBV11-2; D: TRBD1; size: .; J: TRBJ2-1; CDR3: CASSAPGQGPRRGQFF; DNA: TGTGCCAGCAGCGCTCCGGGACAGGGGCCTAGGAGGGGGCAGTTCTTC
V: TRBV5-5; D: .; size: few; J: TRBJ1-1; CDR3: CASSLMSGNTEAFF; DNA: TGTGCCAGCAGCTTAATGTCCGGGAACACTGAAGCTTTCTTT
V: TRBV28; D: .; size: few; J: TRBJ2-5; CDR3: CASSNNNLRSETQYF; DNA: TGTGCCAGCAGCAATAATAACCTTCGGTCTGAGACCCAGTACTTC
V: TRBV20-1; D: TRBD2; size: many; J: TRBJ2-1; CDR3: CSARGHILAGDIKTYNEQFF; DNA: TGCAGTGCTAGAGGCCACATACTAGCGGGAGATATCAAAACCTACAATGAGCAGTTCTTC
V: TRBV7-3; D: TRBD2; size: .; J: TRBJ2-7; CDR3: CASSTSGRHEQYF; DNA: TGTGCCAGCAGTACTAGCGGGAGACACGAGCAGTACTTC
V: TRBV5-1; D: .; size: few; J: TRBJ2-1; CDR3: CASSLPGQQLRLEEQFF; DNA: TGCGCCAGCAGCCTCCCAGGGCAGCAACTCCGCTTGGAGGAGCAGTTCTTC
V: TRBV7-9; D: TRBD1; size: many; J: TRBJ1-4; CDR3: CASSLTGLVANEKLFF; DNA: TGTGCCAGCAGCCTGACAGGGCTGGTGGCTAATGAAAAACTGTTTTTT
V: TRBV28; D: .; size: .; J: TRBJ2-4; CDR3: CASSLGLENIQYF; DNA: TGTGCCAGCAGTTTAGGCCTTGAAAACATTCAGTACTTC
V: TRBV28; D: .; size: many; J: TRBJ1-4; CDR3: CASSFQGGNEKLFF; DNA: TGTGCCAGCAGTTTTCAGGGAGGGAATGAAAAACTGTTTTTT
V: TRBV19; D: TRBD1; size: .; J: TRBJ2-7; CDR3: CASSIRDRAEGSYEQYF; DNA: TGTGCCAGTAGTATTCGGGACAGGGCGGAGGGGTCCTACGAGCAGTACTTC
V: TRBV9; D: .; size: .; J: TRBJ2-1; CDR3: CASSVAVRDGTYNEQFF; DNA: TGTGCCAGCAGCGTAGCGGTCCGGGACGGGACCTACAATGAGCAGTTCTTC
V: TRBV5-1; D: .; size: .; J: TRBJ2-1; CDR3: CASSWTSFRYNEQFF; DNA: TGCGCCAGCAGCTGGACCTCTTTCCGGTACAATGAGCAGTTCTTC
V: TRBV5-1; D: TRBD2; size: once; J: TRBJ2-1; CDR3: CASSLGGLAGGGGEQFF; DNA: TGCGCCAGCAGCTTGGGGGGACTAGCGGGGGGCGGGGGTGAGCAGTTCTTC
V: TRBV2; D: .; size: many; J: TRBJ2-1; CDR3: CASRVGARNEQFF; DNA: TGTGCCAGCAGGGTCGGAGCTCGCAATGAGCAGTTCTTC